This T cell receptor beta chain was observed in a study of T cells in tuberculosis. Time point indicated: new active TB diagnosis, blood taken before or within 7 days of starting treatment. Trimming at V came to 0 bases and at J to 3 bases, leaving 5 bases not matched to a gene. Germline CDR1 is SGHRS and CDR2 is YFSETQ. The length of the CDR3 is 15 residues. This table comes from immunoSEQ multiplex PCR, and its TCRdb copy is limited to in-frame clones, with some not included. The table records fewer than 40,000 clones, roughly 86% of them present only once. The sequences come from PBMCs, collected at tuberculosis diagnosis. The rearrangement uses TRBV5-1 and TRBJ2-7; 8 positions match TRBD1. This clonotype was sampled from an adult with tuberculosis. The CDR3 loop reads CASSLDRTGNYEQYF. The CDR3 DNA sequence: TGCGCCAGCAGCTTGGATCGGACAGGGAACTACGAGCAGTACTTC.